This TCR beta chain derives from a study of blood T cell repertoires in COVID-19. Assay: immunoSEQ multiplex PCR; the TCRdb copy retains only in-frame clones and omits some. The sample gives 200,000 to 250,000 clones, roughly 86% of which show up once; 10% to 15% is in the top ten. Sequenced material: peripheral blood. The sequence derives from an elderly man with acute or convalescent COVID-19.

CDR3 protein: CASSLFRASQPQHF. The CDR3 DNA is TGTGCCAGCAGTTTATTCAGGGCGAGTCAGCCCCAGCATTTT. The V call is TRBV28, the J call TRBJ1-5; a weak D match, TRBD1 (5 bases). Per germline, CDR1 MDHEN and CDR2 SYDVKM. V lost 1 base and J lost 6, with 10 bases in between. The CDR3 covers 14 residues.